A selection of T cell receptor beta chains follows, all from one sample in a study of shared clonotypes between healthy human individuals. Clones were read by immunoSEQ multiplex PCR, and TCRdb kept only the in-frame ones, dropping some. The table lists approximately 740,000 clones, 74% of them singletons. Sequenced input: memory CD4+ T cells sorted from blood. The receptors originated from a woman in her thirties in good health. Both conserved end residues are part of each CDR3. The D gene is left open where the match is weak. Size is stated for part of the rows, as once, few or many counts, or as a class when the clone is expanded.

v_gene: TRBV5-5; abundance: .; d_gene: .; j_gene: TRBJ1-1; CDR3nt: TGTGCCAGCAGCTTGTTGGGCATCACTATGCACTGGGCTTTCTTT; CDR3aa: CASSLLGITMHWAFF
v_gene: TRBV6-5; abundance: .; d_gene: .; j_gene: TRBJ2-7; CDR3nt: TGTGCCAGCAGTTATCAAGCGGAGCAGTACTTC; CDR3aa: CASSYQAEQYF
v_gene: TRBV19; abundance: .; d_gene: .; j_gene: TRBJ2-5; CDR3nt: TGTGCCAGTAGGGCAGAAGTCCAAGAGACCCAGTACTTC; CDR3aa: CASRAEVQETQYF
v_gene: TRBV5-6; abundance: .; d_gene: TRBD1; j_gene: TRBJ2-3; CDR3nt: TGTGCCAGCAGCTGGGGACAGGGGGAAACAGATACGCAGTATTTT; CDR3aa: CASSWGQGETDTQYF
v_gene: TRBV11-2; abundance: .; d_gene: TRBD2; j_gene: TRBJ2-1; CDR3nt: TGTGCCAGCGGACTAGCGGAATACAATGAGCAGTTCTTC; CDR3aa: CASGLAEYNEQFF
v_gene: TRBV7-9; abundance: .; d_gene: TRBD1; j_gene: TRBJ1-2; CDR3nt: TGTGCCAGCAGCCCCGGAGGGACAGCGCAGGGTTATGGCTACACCTTC; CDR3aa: CASSPGGTAQGYGYTF
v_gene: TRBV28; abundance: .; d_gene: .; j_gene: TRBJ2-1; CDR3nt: TGTGCCAGCAGTTACTGGCGGGATAAGGGAGAGCAGTTCTTC; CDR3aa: CASSYWRDKGEQFF
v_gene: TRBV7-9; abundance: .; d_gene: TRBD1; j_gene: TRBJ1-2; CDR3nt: TGTGCCAGCAGCCATACAGGGGGTTTGAAGGGCTATGGCTACACCTTC; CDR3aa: CASSHTGGLKGYGYTF
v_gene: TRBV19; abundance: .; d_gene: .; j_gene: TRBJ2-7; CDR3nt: TGTGCCAGTAGAGTAAGCAGGGAGGTAGACGAGCAGTACTTC; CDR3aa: CASRVSREVDEQYF
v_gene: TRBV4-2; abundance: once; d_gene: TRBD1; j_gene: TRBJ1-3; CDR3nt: TGTGCCAGCGGGTCGAGGACAGGCGGGGTGGGAAACACCATATATTTT; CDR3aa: CASGSRTGGVGNTIYF
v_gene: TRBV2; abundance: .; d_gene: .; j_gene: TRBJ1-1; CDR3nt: TGTGCCAGCTACCCTAGGGAACAGATGAACACTGAAGCTTTCTTT; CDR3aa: CASYPREQMNTEAFF
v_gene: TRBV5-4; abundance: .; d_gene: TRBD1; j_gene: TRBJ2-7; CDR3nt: TGTGCCAGCAGCACGCAGGACAGGGACCACGAGCAGTACTTC; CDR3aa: CASSTQDRDHEQYF
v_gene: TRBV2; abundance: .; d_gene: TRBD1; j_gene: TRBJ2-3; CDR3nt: TGTGCCAGCAGCGGGGACAGGACGCCTGGTATGCAGTATTTT; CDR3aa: CASSGDRTPGMQYF
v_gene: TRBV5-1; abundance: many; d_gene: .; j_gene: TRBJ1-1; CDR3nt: TGCGCCAGCAGCAAATCCGGGACAACGAACACTGAAGCTTTCTTT; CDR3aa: CASSKSGTTNTEAFF